What follows are 27 T cell receptor beta chains derived from one specimen sequenced in a study of blood T cell repertoires in COVID-19. Clones were read by immunoSEQ multiplex PCR, and TCRdb kept only the in-frame ones, dropping some. The repertoire consists of around 160,000 clones, with about nine tenths occurring once and the leading ten covering about 4%. The sample was PBMCs or T cells enriched from blood (not recorded which). Every receptor here comes from a woman aged 40 to 50 who had been exposed to COVID-19.

V gene TRBV19 combines with J gene TRBJ1-2; 12 positions match TRBD1. Unmatched junction bases numbered 10, after V lost 6 bases and J lost 5 bases. CDR1 is LNHDA and CDR2 is SQIVND in the germline V gene (reference sequence). CDR3 length: 16 amino acids. DNA for the CDR3: TGTGCCAGTAGCCCAGGGACAGGGGGCTTCCCATATGGCTACACCTTC. Amino acid sequence: CASSPGTGGFPYGYTF.

The rearrangement links TRBV21-1 to TRBJ1-2; whether TRBD1, the table's D call, matches the DNA was not checked. TRBV21-1 is a pseudogene. The CDR3 length is 10 residues. The CDR3 DNA is TGTGCCTCCGGATGGGCTGGCTACACCTTC. Protein product: CASGWAGYTF.

This clone was seen just once. The rearrangement uses TRBV7-3 and TRBJ2-7, with 15 bases aligning to TRBD2. The CDR3 is 14 residues long. With V trimmed by 5 bases and J by 10 bases, 6 bases remained unmatched. Germline values: CDR1 SGHTA, CDR2 FQGTGA. The CDR3 sequence is CASSPGLAGGKQYF. CDR3 bases: TGTGCCAGCAGCCCAGGACTAGCGGGGGGGAAACAGTACTTC. Variable domain in full (rest from reference TRBV7-3 and TRBJ2-7): GAGVSQTPSNKVTEKGKYVELRCDPISGHTALYWYRQSLGQGPEFLIYFQGTGAADDSGLPNDRFFAVRPEGSVSTLKIQRTERGDSAVYLCASSPGLAGGKQYFGPGTRLTVT.

V and J are TRBV7-8 and TRBJ2-3; TRBD2 aligns across 8 bases. CDR3 size: 17 residues. Germline trimming cut 3 bases from V and 0 bases from J; bases unmatched to any gene: 8. Germline V CDR1 and CDR2: SGHVS, FQNEAQ. The DNA for the CDR3 is TGTGCCAGCAGCTTTATCGCCGGGACTAGAAGCACAGATACGCAGTATTTT. It encodes CASSFIAGTRSTDTQYF.

This clone was observed once. This sample also contains other DNA sequences that code for the same CDR3. The gene calls are TRBV5-1 and TRBJ1-1; 9 nucleotides line up with TRBD1. The length of the CDR3 is 15 residues. V shed 4 bases, J shed 0 bases, and the junction held 4 bases outside the gene matches. Germline CDR1 SGHRS, CDR2 YFSETQ. For the CDR3, the DNA is TGCGCCAGCAGCGGGAGACAGGGGGTGAACACTGAAGCTTTCTTT. This sequence encodes CASSGRQGVNTEAFF.

The rearrangement uses TRBV10-1 and TRBJ2-3; possibly TRBD2 for D (6 bases). The CDR3 runs 15 residues. Germline CDR1 and CDR2: WNHNN and SYGVQD (reference sequence). Trimming removed 8 bases at V and 0 bases at J, with 15 bases between. CDR3 residues: CASGKDRGSTDTQYF. CDR3 DNA: TGCGCCAGCGGAAAAGACCGGGGGAGCACAGATACGCAGTATTTT.

The chain recombines TRBV27 with TRBJ2-1; 9 nucleotides match TRBD1. The CDR3 totals 14 residues. Germline V gene sequence: CDR1 MNHEY, CDR2 SMNVEV (reference sequence). With V trimmed by 6 bases and J by 4 bases, 4 bases remained unmatched. CDR3 sequence (DNA): TGTGCCAGCAGACCGGGACAGGGTTACAATGAGCAGTTCTTC. This codes for CASRPGQGYNEQFF.

This chain joins TRBV29-1 and TRBJ2-7; no clear D gene. CDR3 size: 11 residues. Trimming removed 4 bases at V and 5 bases at J, with 9 bases between. Germline-derived CDR1 and CDR2 are SQVTM and ANQGSEA. CDR3 in DNA: TGCAGCGTTGCGCGAACAGACGAGCAGTACTTC. As protein: CSVARTDEQYF.

The chain recombines TRBV15 with TRBJ1-1; 7 bases are a match to TRBD1. CDR3 size: 13 residues. Germline trimming cut 5 bases from V and 11 bases from J; bases unmatched to any gene: 11. Per the germline V gene, CDR1 is LNHNV and CDR2 is YYDKDF (reference sequence). The CDR3 DNA sequence: TGTGCCACCAGCCGGGCTAGAGACAGGGAGGCTTTCTTT. Its protein is CATSRARDREAFF.

This clone appeared once. The V gene is TRBV19, the J gene TRBJ1-3; the match to TRBD1 covers 9 bases. CDR3 size: 15 residues. CDR1 is LNHDA, CDR2 SQIVND, per germline (reference sequence). The J segment lost 5 bases and the V segment lost 7 bases, leaving 9 bases of the junction unmatched. In DNA, the CDR3 is TGTGCCAGTACCTTGGGACAGGGTCTGCGAAACACCATATATTTT. Translating it yields CASTLGQGLRNTIYF.

This clone was counted once. The V gene is TRBV2, the J gene TRBJ2-7, with 7 positions matching TRBD2. The CDR3 has 13 residues. V was pared by 10 bases and J by 2 bases, with 8 bases of the junction left unmatched. Per germline, CDR1 SNHLY and CDR2 FYNNEI. In nucleotides, the CDR3 is TGTGCCACCGTCGGGACTATCACCTACGAGCAGTACTTC. This gives the protein CATVGTITYEQYF. Variable domain in full (rest from reference TRBV2 and TRBJ2-7): EPEVTQTPSHQVTQMGQEVILRCVPISNHLYFYWYRQILGQKVEFLVSFYNNEISEKSEIFDDQFSVERPDGSNFTLKIRSTKLEDSAMYFCATVGTITYEQYFGPGTRLTVT.

The chain recombines TRBV10-3 with TRBJ1-6; D uncertain. Trimming removed 9 bases at V and 5 bases at J, with 11 bases between. Germline values: CDR1 ENHRY, CDR2 SYGVKD. The CDR3 sequence is 13 residues long. The CDR3 DNA is TGTGCCATACCGGAGGGAAATAATTCACCCCTCCACTTT. Protein sequence: CAIPEGNNSPLHF.

The V call is TRBV3-1 (or the pseudogene TRBV3-2), the J call TRBJ2-3, with D hard to call. Germline V lookup: CDR1 LGHDT, CDR2 YNNKEL (reference sequence). Trimming pared 0 bases from V and 0 bases from J, leaving 13 bases between. The CDR3 has 17 residues. This chain's CDR3 is CASSQDLRSSSTDTQYF. CDR3 bases: TGTGCCAGCAGCCAAGATCTTCGGAGTAGTAGCACAGATACGCAGTATTTT.

The genes are TRBV5-1 and TRBJ1-2, with 8 bases fitting TRBD1. Germline-derived CDR1 and CDR2 are SGHRS and YFSETQ. After removal of 5 bases from V and 7 bases from J, the junction contained 10 bases not matched to a gene. The CDR3 has 14 residues. The CDR3 coding sequence is TGCGCCAGCAGAAGAGAGACAGGGGATGGTGGCTACACCTTC. Amino acids: CASRRETGDGGYTF. Together with reference TRBV5-1 and TRBJ1-2, the CDR3 gives the full variable domain: KAGVTQTPRYLIKTRGQQVTLSCSPISGHRSVSWYQQTPGQGLQFLFEYFSETQRNKGNFPGRFSGRQFSNSRSEMNVSTLELGDSALYLCASRRETGDGGYTFGSGTRLTVV.

The J gene is TRBJ2-2, the V gene TRBV6-5, with TRBD2 as a possible D gene (6 bases). In germline, CDR1 is MNHEY, CDR2 SVGAGI. The ends were cut back, 2 bases at V and 0 bases at J, with 10 bases in the middle. CDR3 length: 16 amino acids. The CDR3, as DNA: TGTGCCAGCAGTTACACTAGCAGCGCGAACACCGGGGAGCTGTTTTTT. This encodes CASSYTSSANTGELFF.

The chain combines TRBV6-4 with TRBJ1-1, with D perhaps TRBD1 (6 bases). CDR1 is MRHNA and CDR2 is SNTAGT in the germline V gene. V dropped 6 bases and J dropped 9 bases, with 17 bases sitting between them. The CDR3 is made up of 13 amino acids. CDR3: CASRKRTVNKAFF. CDR3 in DNA: TGTGCCAGCAGAAAAAGGACAGTTAATAAAGCTTTCTTT.

This chain uses TRBV5-1 with TRBJ2-2, with 9 bases aligning to TRBD1. Unmatched junction bases numbered 2, after V lost 2 bases and J lost 3 bases. The CDR3 loop spans 15 amino acids. CDR1 and CDR2 (germline): SGHRS, YFSETQ. CDR3 residues: CASSLRTGDTGELFF. DNA of the CDR3: TGCGCCAGCAGCTTAAGGACAGGGGACACCGGGGAGCTGTTTTTT.

A few counts support this clone. The chain links TRBV12-5 to TRBJ1-5; 8 bases fit TRBD1. J lost 7 bases, V lost 6 bases, and 11 bases had no gene match. The CDR3 is 15 residues long. Germline V lookup: CDR1 LGHNT, CDR2 FRNRAP. The CDR3 reads CASGLGQGLNQPQHF. In DNA, the CDR3 is TGTGCTAGTGGCCTCGGACAGGGCCTAAACCAGCCCCAGCATTTT.

CDR3 sequence: CASSIPGRGYVQPQHF. For the CDR3, the DNA is TGTGCCAGCAGCATACCGGGCAGGGGATATGTTCAGCCCCAGCATTTT. The V and J genes are TRBV28 and TRBJ1-5; possibly TRBD1 for D (6 bases). The CDR3 length is 16 residues. Germline V gene data show CDR1 as MDHEN and CDR2 as SYDVKM. Trimming stripped 6 bases from V and 6 bases from J, with 21 bases between.

This clone has just one count. The V and J genes are TRBV7-9 and TRBJ2-3; 8 bases line up with TRBD2. V shed 3 bases, J shed 5 bases, and the junction held 4 bases outside the gene matches. Germline V CDR1 and CDR2: SEHNR, FQNEAQ (reference sequence). The CDR3 length is 14 residues. The CDR3 here is CASSLGLGGDTQYF. The CDR3 DNA follows: TGTGCCAGCAGCTTGGGACTAGGGGGAGATACGCAGTATTTT. The full variable domain, completed using reference TRBV7-9 and TRBJ2-3, is DTGVSQNPRHKITKRGQNVTFRCDPISEHNRLYWYRQTLGQGPEFLTYFQNEAQLEKSRLLSDRFSAERPKGSFSTLEIQRTEQGDSAMYLCASSLGLGGDTQYFGPGTRLTVL.

The rearrangement joins TRBV7-2 to TRBJ2-7; D unresolved. The CDR3 spans 15 residues. V lost 1 base, J lost 4 bases, and 14 bases lay in between. Per the germline V gene, CDR1 is SGHTA and CDR2 is FQGNSA. The CDR3: CASSLEVLITYEQYF. As DNA, the CDR3 is TGTGCCAGCAGCTTAGAAGTACTAATAACTTACGAGCAGTACTTC.

The sample holds one count of this clone. The CDR3 reads CASSLSRSYGYTF. As DNA, the CDR3 is TGTGCCAGCAGTTTGAGTCGGAGCTATGGCTACACCTTC. This chain joins TRBV6-5 and TRBJ1-2; D is undetermined. The CDR3 loop spans 13 amino acids. The V gene's germline CDR1 is MNHEY and CDR2 SVGAGI. Trimming took off 4 bases at V and 4 bases at J, with 10 bases between the two ends.

V gene TRBV7-9 combines with J gene TRBJ1-1; D not resolved. Germline CDR1 reads SEHNR; CDR2 reads FQNEAQ (reference sequence). The CDR3 has 15 residues. Between the trimmed V and J ends, which lost 1 base and 6 bases, there was a span of 15 bases. The CDR3 here is CASSLGEGPTPEAFF. In DNA form, the CDR3 reads TGTGCCAGCAGCTTAGGAGAGGGCCCGACCCCTGAAGCTTTCTTT. The full variable domain, its missing parts supplied by reference TRBV7-9 and TRBJ1-1, is DTGVSQNPRHKITKRGQNVTFRCDPISEHNRLYWYRQTLGQGPEFLTYFQNEAQLEKSRLLSDRFSAERPKGSFSTLEIQRTEQGDSAMYLCASSLGEGPTPEAFFGQGTRLTVV.

The V and J genes are TRBV19 and TRBJ2-3, with TRBD2 matching over 11 bases. Germline CDR1 reads LNHDA; CDR2 reads SQIVND (reference sequence). The CDR3 contains 16 residues. V lost 5 bases, J lost 1 base, and 5 bases stayed unmatched. CDR3 sequence: CASSLLAGVGTDTQYF. Here the CDR3 DNA reads TGTGCCAGTAGTTTACTAGCGGGAGTTGGCACAGATACGCAGTATTTT.

The CDR3 DNA follows: TGTGCCAGCAGTTCGGACAGCAGTCAACTCGGAAACACCATATATTTT. Translation gives CASSSDSSQLGNTIYF. This rearrangement joins TRBV6-5 to TRBJ1-3; the D gene is possibly TRBD1 (6 bases). Germline V gene data show CDR1 as MNHEY and CDR2 as SVGAGI. V lost 4 bases to trimming and J lost 4 bases, with 17 bases between them. The CDR3 totals 16 residues.

This chain links TRBV5-1 with TRBJ2-2; 7 nucleotides align to TRBD1. Unmatched junction bases numbered 2, after V lost 3 bases and J lost 0 bases. The CDR3 contains 15 residues. Germline V CDR1 and CDR2: SGHRS, YFSETQ. The CDR3 region is CASSSGTANTGELFF. CDR3 nucleotides: TGCGCCAGCAGCTCCGGGACAGCGAACACCGGGGAGCTGTTTTTT.

V gene TRBV18 combines with J gene TRBJ2-7, with 9 positions matching TRBD2. Germline V CDR1 and CDR2: KGHSH, LQKENI. V was pared by 4 bases and J by 2 bases, with 6 bases of the junction left unmatched. This CDR3 contains 15 residues. CDR3 residues: CASSLEGLATYEQYF. The DNA of the CDR3 is TGTGCCAGCTCACTAGAGGGACTAGCTACCTACGAGCAGTACTTC.